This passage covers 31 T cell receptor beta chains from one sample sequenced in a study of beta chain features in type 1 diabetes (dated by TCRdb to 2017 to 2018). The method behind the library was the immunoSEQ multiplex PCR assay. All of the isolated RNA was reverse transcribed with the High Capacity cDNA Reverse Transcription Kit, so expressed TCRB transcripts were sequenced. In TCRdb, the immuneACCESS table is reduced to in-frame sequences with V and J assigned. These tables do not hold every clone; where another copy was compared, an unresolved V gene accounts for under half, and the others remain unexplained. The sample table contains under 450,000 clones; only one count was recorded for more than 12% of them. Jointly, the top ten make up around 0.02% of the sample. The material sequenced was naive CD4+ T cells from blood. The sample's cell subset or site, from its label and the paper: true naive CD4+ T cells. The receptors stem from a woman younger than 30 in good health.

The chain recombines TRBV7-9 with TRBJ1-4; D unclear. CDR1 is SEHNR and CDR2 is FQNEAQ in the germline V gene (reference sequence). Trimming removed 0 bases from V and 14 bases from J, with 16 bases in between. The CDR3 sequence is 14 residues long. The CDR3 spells CASSLAQASRNLFF. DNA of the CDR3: TGTGCCAGCAGCTTAGCGCAGGCAAGCCGGAACCTGTTTTTT.

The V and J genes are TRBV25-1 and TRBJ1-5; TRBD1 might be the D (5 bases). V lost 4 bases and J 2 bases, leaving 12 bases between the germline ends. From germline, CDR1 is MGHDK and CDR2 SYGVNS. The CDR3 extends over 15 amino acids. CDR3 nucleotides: TGTGCCAGCAGTGGGGATCTACAGGGCAATCAGCCCCAGCATTTT. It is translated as CASSGDLQGNQPQHF.

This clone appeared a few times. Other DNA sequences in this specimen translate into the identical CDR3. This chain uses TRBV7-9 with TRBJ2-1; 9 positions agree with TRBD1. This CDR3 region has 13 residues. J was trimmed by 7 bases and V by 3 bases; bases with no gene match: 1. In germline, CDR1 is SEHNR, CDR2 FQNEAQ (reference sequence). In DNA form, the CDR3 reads TGTGCCAGCAGCTTGACAGGGGGGAATGAGCAGTTCTTC. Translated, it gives CASSLTGGNEQFF.

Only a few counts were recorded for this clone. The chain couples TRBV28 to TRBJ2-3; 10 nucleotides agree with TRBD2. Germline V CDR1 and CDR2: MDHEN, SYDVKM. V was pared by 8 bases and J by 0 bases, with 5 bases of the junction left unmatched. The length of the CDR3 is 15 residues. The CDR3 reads CASSSTSGSTDTQYF. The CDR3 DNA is TGTGCCAGCTCTTCGACTAGCGGGAGCACAGATACGCAGTATTTT.

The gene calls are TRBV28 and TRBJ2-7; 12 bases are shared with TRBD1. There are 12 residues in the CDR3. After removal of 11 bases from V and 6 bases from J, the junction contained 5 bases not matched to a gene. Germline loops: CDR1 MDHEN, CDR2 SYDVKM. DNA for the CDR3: TGTGCCCATGGGACAGGGGGCTTCGAGCAGTACTTC. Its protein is CAHGTGGFEQYF.

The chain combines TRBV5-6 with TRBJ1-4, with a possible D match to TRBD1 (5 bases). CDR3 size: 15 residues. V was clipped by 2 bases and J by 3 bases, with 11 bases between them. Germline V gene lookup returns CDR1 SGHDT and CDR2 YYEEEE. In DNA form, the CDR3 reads TGTGCCAGCAGCTTCCTTGGGGGGGCTAATGAAAAACTGTTTTTT. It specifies CASSFLGGANEKLFF.

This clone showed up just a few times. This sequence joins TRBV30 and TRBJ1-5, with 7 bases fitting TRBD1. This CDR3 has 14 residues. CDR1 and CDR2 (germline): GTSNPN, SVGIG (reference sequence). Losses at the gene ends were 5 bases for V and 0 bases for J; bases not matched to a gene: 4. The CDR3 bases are TGTGCCTGGGGAGGGGACAGTAGCAATCAGCCCCAGCATTTT. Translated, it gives CAWGGDSSNQPQHF. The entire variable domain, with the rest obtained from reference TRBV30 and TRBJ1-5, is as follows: SQTIHQWPATLVQPVGSPLSLECTVEGTSNPNLYWYRQAAGRGLQLLFYSVGIGQISSEVPQNLSASRPQDRQFILSSKKLLLSDSGFYLCAWGGDSSNQPQHFGDGTRLSIL.

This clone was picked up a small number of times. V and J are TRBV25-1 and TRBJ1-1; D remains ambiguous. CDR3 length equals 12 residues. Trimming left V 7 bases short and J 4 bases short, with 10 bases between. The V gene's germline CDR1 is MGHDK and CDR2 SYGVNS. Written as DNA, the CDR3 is TGTGCCAGCAAAGCTCCTTCCACTGAAGCTTTCTTT. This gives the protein CASKAPSTEAFF.

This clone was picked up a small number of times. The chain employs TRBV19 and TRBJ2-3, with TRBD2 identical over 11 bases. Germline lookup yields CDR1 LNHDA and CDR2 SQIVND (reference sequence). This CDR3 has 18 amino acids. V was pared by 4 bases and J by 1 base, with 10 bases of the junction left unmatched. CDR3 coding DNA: TGTGCCAGTAGTACCGTCATACTAGCGGGAGTGGGCACAGATACGCAGTATTTT. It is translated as CASSTVILAGVGTDTQYF.

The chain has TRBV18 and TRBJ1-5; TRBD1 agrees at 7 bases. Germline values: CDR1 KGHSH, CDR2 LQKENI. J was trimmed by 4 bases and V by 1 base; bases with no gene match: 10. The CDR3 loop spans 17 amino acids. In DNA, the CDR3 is TGTGCCAGCTCACCACAGTCGAGACAGGGAAATAATCAGCCCCAGCATTTT. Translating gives CASSPQSRQGNNQPQHF.

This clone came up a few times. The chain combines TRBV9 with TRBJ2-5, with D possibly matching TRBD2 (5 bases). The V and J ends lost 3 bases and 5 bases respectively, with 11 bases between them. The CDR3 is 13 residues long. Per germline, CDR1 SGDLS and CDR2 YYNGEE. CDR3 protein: CASSARRWETQYF. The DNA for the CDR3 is TGTGCCAGCAGCGCCCGGAGGTGGGAGACCCAGTACTTC. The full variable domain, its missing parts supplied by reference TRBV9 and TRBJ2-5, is DSGVTQTPKHLITATGQRVTLRCSPRSGDLSVYWYQQSLDQGLQFLIQYYNGEERAKGNILERFSAQQFPDLHSELNLSSLELGDSALYFCASSARRWETQYFGPGTRLLVL.

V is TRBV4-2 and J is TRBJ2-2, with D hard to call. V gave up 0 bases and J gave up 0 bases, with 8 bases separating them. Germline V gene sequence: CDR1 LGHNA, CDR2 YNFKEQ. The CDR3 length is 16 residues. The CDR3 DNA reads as TGTGCCAGCAGCCAAGAGTTATCCGCGAACACCGGGGAGCTGTTTTTT. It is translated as CASSQELSANTGELFF.

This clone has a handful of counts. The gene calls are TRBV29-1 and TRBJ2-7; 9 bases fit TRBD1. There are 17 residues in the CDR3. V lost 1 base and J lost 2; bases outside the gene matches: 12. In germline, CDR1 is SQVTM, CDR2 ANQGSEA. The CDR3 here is CSVEGTRGQGNPYEQYF. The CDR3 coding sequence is TGCAGCGTTGAAGGAACGAGGGGACAGGGTAACCCCTACGAGCAGTACTTC.

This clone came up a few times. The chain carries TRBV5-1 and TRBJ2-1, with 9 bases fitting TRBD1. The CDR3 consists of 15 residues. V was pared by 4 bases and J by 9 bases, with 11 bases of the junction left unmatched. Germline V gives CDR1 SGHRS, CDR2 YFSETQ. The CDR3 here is CASSPGTGMIGEQFF. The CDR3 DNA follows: TGCGCCAGCAGCCCCGGGACAGGGATGATTGGTGAGCAGTTCTTC.

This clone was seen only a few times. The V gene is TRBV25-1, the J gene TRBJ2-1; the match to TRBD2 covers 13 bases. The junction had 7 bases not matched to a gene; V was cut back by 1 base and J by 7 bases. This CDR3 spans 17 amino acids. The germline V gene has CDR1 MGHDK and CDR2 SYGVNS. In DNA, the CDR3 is TGTGCCAGCAGTGAATCCCGGACTAGCGGGAGAGTTAATGAGCAGTTCTTC. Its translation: CASSESRTSGRVNEQFF.

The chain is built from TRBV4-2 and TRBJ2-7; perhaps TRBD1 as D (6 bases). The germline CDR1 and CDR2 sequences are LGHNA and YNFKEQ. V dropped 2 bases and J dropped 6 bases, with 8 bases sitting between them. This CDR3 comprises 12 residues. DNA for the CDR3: TGTGCCAGCAGCCAACAGGGGTTCGAGCAGTACTTC. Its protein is CASSQQGFEQYF.

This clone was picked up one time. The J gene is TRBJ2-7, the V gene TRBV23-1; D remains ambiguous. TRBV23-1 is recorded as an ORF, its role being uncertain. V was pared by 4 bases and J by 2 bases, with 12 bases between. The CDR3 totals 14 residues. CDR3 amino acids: CASSLKNAAYEQYF. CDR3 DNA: TGCGCCAGCAGTCTGAAGAATGCGGCCTACGAGCAGTACTTC.

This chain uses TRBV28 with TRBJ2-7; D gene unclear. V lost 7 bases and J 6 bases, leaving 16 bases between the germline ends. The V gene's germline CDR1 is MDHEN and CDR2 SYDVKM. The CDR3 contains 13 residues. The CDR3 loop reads CASMTSPFLEQYF. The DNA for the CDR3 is TGTGCCAGCATGACAAGCCCTTTTCTCGAGCAGTACTTC.

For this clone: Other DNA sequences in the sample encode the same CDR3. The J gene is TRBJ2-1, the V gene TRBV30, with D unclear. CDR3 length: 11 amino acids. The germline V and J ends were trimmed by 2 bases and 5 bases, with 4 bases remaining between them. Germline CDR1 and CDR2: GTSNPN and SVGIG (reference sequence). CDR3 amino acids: CAWSRDNEQFF. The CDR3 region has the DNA TGTGCCTGGAGTCGGGACAATGAGCAGTTCTTC.

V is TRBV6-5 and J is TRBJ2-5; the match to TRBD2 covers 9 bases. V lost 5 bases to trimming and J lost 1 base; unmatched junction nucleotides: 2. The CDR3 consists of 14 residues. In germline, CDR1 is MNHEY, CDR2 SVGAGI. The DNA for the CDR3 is TGTGCCAGCAGTAAGACTAGCGGCCAAGAGACCCAGTACTTC. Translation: CASSKTSGQETQYF.

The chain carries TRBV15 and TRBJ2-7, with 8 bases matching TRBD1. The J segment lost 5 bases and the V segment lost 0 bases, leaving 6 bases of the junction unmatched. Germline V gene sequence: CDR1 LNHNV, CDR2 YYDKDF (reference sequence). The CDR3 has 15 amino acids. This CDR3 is CATSRDRTGRHEQYF. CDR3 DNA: TGTGCCACCAGCAGAGATCGGACAGGGAGGCACGAGCAGTACTTC.

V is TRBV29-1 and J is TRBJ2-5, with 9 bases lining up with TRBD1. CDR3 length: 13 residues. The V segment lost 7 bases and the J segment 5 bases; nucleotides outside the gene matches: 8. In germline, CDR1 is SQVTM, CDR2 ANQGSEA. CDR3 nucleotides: TGCAGCGCCTCGGACAGGGGAATGGAGACCCAGTACTTC. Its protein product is CSASDRGMETQYF.

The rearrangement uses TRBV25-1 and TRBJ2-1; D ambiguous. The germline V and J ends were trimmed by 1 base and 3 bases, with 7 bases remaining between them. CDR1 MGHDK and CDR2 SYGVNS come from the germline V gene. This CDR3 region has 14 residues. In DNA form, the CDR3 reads TGTGCCAGCAGTGAATCGCCAGGCTACAATGAGCAGTTCTTC. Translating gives CASSESPGYNEQFF.

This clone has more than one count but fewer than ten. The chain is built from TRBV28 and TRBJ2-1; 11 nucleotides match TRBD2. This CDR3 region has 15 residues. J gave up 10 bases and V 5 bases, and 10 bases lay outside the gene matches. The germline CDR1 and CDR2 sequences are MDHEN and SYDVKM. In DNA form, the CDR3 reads TGTGCCAGCAGTCCCCAGACTAGCGGGACTCCAGAGCAGTTCTTC. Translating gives CASSPQTSGTPEQFF. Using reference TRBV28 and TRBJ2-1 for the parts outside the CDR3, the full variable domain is DVKVTQSSRYLVKRTGEKVFLECVQDMDHENMFWYRQDPGLGLRLIYFSYDVKMKEKGDIPEGYSVSREKKERFSLILESASTNQTSMYLCASSPQTSGTPEQFFGPGTRLTVL.

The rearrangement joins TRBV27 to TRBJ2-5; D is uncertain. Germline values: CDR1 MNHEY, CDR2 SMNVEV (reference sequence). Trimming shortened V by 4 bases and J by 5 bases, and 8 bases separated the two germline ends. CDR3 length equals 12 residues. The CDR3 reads CASSSGYETQYF. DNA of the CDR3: TGTGCCAGCAGTTCCGGGTACGAGACCCAGTACTTC.

The CDR3 sequence: CASSQMTGTSGRSTGELFF. The CDR3 nucleotides are TGCGCCAGCAGCCAAATGACCGGGACTAGCGGGAGATCAACCGGGGAGCTGTTTTTT. This chain links TRBV4-3 with TRBJ2-2, with TRBD2 identical over 14 bases. Germline V lookup: CDR1 LGHNA, CDR2 YSLEER. Germline trimming cut 2 bases from V and 5 bases from J; bases unmatched to any gene: 10. The CDR3 has 19 amino acids.

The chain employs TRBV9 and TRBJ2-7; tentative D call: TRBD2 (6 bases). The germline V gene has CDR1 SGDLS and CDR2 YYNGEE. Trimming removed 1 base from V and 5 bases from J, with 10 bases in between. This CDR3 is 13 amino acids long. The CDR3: CASSVWGDDEQYF. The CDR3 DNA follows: TGTGCCAGCAGCGTATGGGGGGACGACGAGCAGTACTTC. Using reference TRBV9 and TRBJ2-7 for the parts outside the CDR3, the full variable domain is DSGVTQTPKHLITATGQRVTLRCSPRSGDLSVYWYQQSLDQGLQFLIQYYNGEERAKGNILERFSAQQFPDLHSELNLSSLELGDSALYFCASSVWGDDEQYFGPGTRLTVT.

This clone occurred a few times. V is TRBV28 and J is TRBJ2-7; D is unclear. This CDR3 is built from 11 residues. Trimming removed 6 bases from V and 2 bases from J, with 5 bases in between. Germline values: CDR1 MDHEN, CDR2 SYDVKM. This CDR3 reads CASSSPYEQYF. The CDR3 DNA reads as TGTGCCAGCAGCTCCCCCTACGAGCAGTACTTC.

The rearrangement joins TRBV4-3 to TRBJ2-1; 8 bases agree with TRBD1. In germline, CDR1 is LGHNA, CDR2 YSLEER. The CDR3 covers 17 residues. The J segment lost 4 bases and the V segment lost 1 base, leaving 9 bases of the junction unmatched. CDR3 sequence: CASSQGLQGASYNEQFF. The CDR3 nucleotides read TGCGCCAGCAGCCAAGGCCTCCAGGGGGCGTCTTACAATGAGCAGTTCTTC.

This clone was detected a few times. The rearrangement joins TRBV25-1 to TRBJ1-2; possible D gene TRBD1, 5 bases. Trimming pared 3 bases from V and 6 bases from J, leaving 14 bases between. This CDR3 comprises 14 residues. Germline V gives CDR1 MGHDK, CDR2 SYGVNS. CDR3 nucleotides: TGTGCCAGCAGTGACTCAGGGTTCAGTGATGGCTACACCTTC. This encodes CASSDSGFSDGYTF.

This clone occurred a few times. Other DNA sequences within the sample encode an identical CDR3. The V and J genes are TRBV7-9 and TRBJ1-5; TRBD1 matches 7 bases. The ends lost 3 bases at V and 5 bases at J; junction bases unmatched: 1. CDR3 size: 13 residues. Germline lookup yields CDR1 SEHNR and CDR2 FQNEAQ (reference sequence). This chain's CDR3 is CASSFQGDQPQHF. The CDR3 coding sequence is TGTGCCAGCAGCTTTCAGGGGGATCAGCCCCAGCATTTT.